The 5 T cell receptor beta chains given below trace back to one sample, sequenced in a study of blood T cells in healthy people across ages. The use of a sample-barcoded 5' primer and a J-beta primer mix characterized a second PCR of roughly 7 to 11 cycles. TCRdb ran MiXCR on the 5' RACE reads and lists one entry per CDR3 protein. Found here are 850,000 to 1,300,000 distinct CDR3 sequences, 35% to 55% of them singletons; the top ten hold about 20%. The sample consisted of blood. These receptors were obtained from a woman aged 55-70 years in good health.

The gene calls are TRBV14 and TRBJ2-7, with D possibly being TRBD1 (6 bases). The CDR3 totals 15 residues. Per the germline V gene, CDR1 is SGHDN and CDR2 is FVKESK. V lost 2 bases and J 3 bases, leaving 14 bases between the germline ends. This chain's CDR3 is CASSQKASTGYEQYF. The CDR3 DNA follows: TGTGCCAGCAGCCAAAAGGCTTCGACAGGCTACGAGCAGTACTTC.

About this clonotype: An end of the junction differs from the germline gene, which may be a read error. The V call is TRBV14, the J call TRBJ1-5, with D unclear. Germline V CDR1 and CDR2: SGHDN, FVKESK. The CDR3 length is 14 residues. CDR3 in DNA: TGTGCCAGCAGCCACCGAGGGTTCAATCAGCCCCGGCATTTT. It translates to CASSHRGFNQPRHF.

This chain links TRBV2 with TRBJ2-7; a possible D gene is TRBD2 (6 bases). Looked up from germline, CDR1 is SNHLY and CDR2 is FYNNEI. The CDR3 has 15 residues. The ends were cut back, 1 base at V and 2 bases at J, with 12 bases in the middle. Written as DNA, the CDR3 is TGTGCCAGCAGTGAAGGGGCTAGCGTAGCCTACGAGCAGTACTTC. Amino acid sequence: CASSEGASVAYEQYF.

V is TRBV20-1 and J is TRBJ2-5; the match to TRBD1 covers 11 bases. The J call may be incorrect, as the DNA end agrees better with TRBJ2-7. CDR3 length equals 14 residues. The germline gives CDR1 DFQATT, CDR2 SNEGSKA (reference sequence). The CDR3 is CSARDRGVPLEQYF. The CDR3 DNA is TGCAGTGCCCGGGACAGGGGGGTTCCTCTCGAGCAGTACTTC.

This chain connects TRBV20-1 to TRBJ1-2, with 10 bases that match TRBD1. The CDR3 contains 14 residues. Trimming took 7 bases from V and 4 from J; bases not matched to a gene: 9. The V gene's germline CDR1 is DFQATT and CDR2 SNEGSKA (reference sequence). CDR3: CSDLDRGRRYGYTF. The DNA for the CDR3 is TGCAGTGACCTCGACAGGGGGCGCCGCTATGGCTACACCTTC.